Shown below are 10 T cell receptor beta chains from a single sample sequenced in a study of control samples from healthy donors and cancer patients. Data came from immunoSEQ multiplex PCR; TCRdb stores just in-frame clones and leaves some out. The sample holds 130,000 to 150,000 clones, approximately 93% seen once. The sequenced material came from blood. Receptors were obtained from a man between 18 and 35 years old in good health.

This chain uses TRBV5-1 with TRBJ2-7; no clear D gene. CDR1 SGHRS and CDR2 YFSETQ come from the germline V gene. V was cut by 0 bases and J by 0 bases, with 13 bases left in between. The CDR3 has 16 residues. CDR3 DNA sequence: TGCGCCAGCAGCTTGGTGGGCCAGCCGAGCTCCTACGAGCAGTACTTC. It translates to CASSLVGQPSSYEQYF. Based on the CDR3 plus reference TRBV5-1 and TRBJ2-7, the full variable domain is KAGVTQTPRYLIKTRGQQVTLSCSPISGHRSVSWYQQTPGQGLQFLFEYFSETQRNKGNFPGRFSGRQFSNSRSEMNVSTLELGDSALYLCASSLVGQPSSYEQYFGPGTRLTVT.

This clone occurred a few times. The J gene is TRBJ2-3, the V gene TRBV5-4; TRBD2 matches at 15 bases. The CDR3 runs 16 residues. Germline lookup yields CDR1 SGHNT and CDR2 YYREEE (reference sequence). With 3 bases clipped from V and 5 bases from J, the junction kept 4 bases outside the gene matches. The CDR3 loop is CASSSRGLAGGDTQYF. CDR3 DNA: TGTGCCAGCAGCTCGAGGGGACTAGCGGGAGGAGATACGCAGTATTTT.

This rearrangement joins TRBV18 to TRBJ1-2, with D possibly TRBD1 on 5 matching bases. Between the trimmed V and J ends, which lost 4 bases and 9 bases, there was a span of 15 bases. The CDR3 covers 13 residues. Germline V gene lookup returns CDR1 KGHSH and CDR2 LQKENI. The CDR3 region has the DNA TGTGCCAGCTCACTTAGGGGTGATTGGAGCTACACCTTC. This codes for CASSLRGDWSYTF.

This clone was seen repeatedly, ten times or more. The rearrangement links TRBV6-1 to TRBJ2-2, with 8 bases that match TRBD2. The CDR3 consists of 16 residues. Germline CDR1 reads MNHNS; CDR2 reads SASEGT. With 4 bases clipped from V and 2 bases from J, the junction kept 6 bases outside the gene matches. This CDR3 reads CASSGGLAGNTGELFF. CDR3 nucleotides: TGTGCCAGCAGTGGAGGGTTAGCGGGAAACACCGGGGAGCTGTTTTTT.

This chain joins TRBV7-8 and TRBJ2-2; perhaps TRBD2 as D (5 bases). This CDR3 contains 16 residues. Trimming left V 1 base short and J 6 bases short, with 15 bases between. Germline CDR1 and CDR2: SGHVS and FQNEAQ. The CDR3 loop is CASSLVVASNAGELFF. Written as DNA, the CDR3 is TGTGCCAGCAGCTTAGTGGTAGCGAGCAATGCCGGGGAGCTGTTTTTT.

Concerning this clone: Other DNA sequences of this sample code for an identical CDR3. The J gene is TRBJ1-5, the V gene TRBV7-8; 9 nucleotides agree with TRBD1. Germline V gene sequence: CDR1 SGHVS, CDR2 FQNEAQ. The CDR3 length is 15 residues. The junction had 4 bases not matched to a gene; V was cut back by 3 bases and J by 4 bases. The CDR3 sequence is CASSLAGQGNQPQHF. The CDR3 nucleotides read TGTGCCAGCAGCTTGGCAGGACAGGGGAATCAGCCCCAGCATTTT. The full variable domain, in which reference TRBV7-8 and TRBJ1-5 provide the parts outside the CDR3, is GAGVSQSPRYKVAKRGQDVALRCDPISGHVSLFWYQQALGQGPEFLTYFQNEAQLDKSGLPSDRFFAERPEGSVSTLKIQRTQQEDSAVYLCASSLAGQGNQPQHFGDGTRLSIL.

The rearrangement joins TRBV7-8 to TRBJ1-1; 8 bases agree with TRBD1. The V gene's germline CDR1 is SGHVS and CDR2 FQNEAQ. V was pared by 0 bases and J by 1 base, with 13 bases of the junction left unmatched. The CDR3 is 19 amino acids. As DNA, the CDR3 is TGTGCCAGCAGCTTAGCACGGGACAGGCCACCTCCAACGAACACTGAAGCTTTCTTT. Encoded protein: CASSLARDRPPPTNTEAFF.

V gene TRBV28 combines with J gene TRBJ2-5, with D unresolved. Per the germline V gene, CDR1 is MDHEN and CDR2 is SYDVKM. The CDR3 contains 11 residues. V lost 6 bases and J lost 3, with 5 bases in between. CDR3 nucleotide sequence: TGTGCCAGCAGACAGAAAGAGACCCAGTACTTC. Protein product: CASRQKETQYF. Combining the CDR3 with reference TRBV28 and TRBJ2-5 gives the whole variable domain DVKVTQSSRYLVKRTGEKVFLECVQDMDHENMFWYRQDPGLGLRLIYFSYDVKMKEKGDIPEGYSVSREKKERFSLILESASTNQTSMYLCASRQKETQYFGPGTRLLVL.

The chain carries TRBV28 and TRBJ1-4; D unresolved. Per germline, CDR1 MDHEN and CDR2 SYDVKM. Trimming pared 10 bases from V and 4 bases from J, leaving 16 bases between. The length of the CDR3 is 14 residues. CDR3 sequence (DNA): TGTGCCATTGCTGGACGGCCGAATAATGAAAAACTGTTTTTT. Translating gives CAIAGRPNNEKLFF. Full variable domain (remainder filled in from reference TRBV28 and TRBJ1-4): DVKVTQSSRYLVKRTGEKVFLECVQDMDHENMFWYRQDPGLGLRLIYFSYDVKMKEKGDIPEGYSVSREKKERFSLILESASTNQTSMYLCAIAGRPNNEKLFFGSGTQLSVL.

This chain uses TRBV5-4 with TRBJ1-2; weak D call: TRBD1 (5 bases). The CDR3 is made up of 16 amino acids. The V end lost 1 base, the J end lost 9 bases, and 22 bases lay between the germline ends. Germline assignment: CDR1 SGHNT and CDR2 YYREEE (reference sequence). CDR3 sequence reads: CASSLKGRSFLDSYTF. CDR3 nucleotides: TGTGCCAGCAGCTTGAAGGGACGGTCGTTTTTGGATAGCTACACCTTC.